This passage covers 10 T cell receptor beta chains from one sample sequenced in a study of T-cell memory formation after mild COVID-19. TCRdb recomputed calls from the 5' RACE reads with MiXCR, one row per CDR3 protein. The sample lists about 340,000 distinct CDR3 sequences; 15% to 20% were seen once. The sequenced sample was PBMCs or a T cell subset sorted from them (not recorded which). These receptors originate from a man aged 18-30 years who had mild COVID-19 (a few samples of this study predate the infection). Cell type and time point are not known.

The genes are TRBV12-3 or TRBV12-4 and TRBJ1-2, with TRBD1 identical over 7 bases. J gave up 0 bases and V 7 bases, and 8 bases lay outside the gene matches. This CDR3 region has 15 residues. The CDR3 DNA sequence: TGTGCCAGCACCCAGGGGGTGTCCCCTAACTATGGCTACACCTTC. Translation gives CASTQGVSPNYGYTF.

V gene TRBV29-1 combines with J gene TRBJ1-1; perhaps TRBD1 as D (5 bases). V was shortened by 3 bases and J by 1 base, with 9 bases between the two germline ends. The CDR3 contains 13 residues. Germline loops: CDR1 SQVTM, CDR2 ANQGSEA. The CDR3 DNA follows: TGCAGCGTTGATAAGGGGAAGAACACTGAAGCTTTCTTT. The encoded protein is CSVDKGKNTEAFF.

V gene TRBV3-1 combines with J gene TRBJ1-6; 8 nucleotides match TRBD1. This CDR3 is 15 amino acids long. Germline V gene lookup returns CDR1 LGHDT and CDR2 YNNKEL (reference sequence). V lost 4 bases, J lost 5 bases, and 4 bases stayed unmatched. For the CDR3, the DNA is TGTGCCAGCAGCCCGGGACAGGTGGATAATTCACCCCTCCACTTT. Translated, it gives CASSPGQVDNSPLHF.

Ten or more counts support this clonotype. The rearrangement uses TRBV5-1 and TRBJ2-7; no clear D. The CDR3 extends over 14 amino acids. Germline lookup yields CDR1 SGHRS and CDR2 YFSETQ. Trimming took 5 bases from V and 1 from J, leaving 13 bases between them. The CDR3 DNA reads as TGCGCCAGCAGAATGGCCCCAGGATCCTACGAGCAGTACTTC. Its protein is CASRMAPGSYEQYF.

This chain links TRBV7-9 with TRBJ1-3; D remains ambiguous. V was cut by 7 bases and J by 6 bases, with 13 bases left in between. Germline V gives CDR1 SEHNR, CDR2 FQNEAQ (reference sequence). The CDR3 runs to 13 residues. The CDR3 protein is CASTPGEKNTIYF. The DNA for the CDR3 is TGTGCCAGCACGCCCGGGGAGAAAAACACCATATATTTT.

Only a few counts were recorded for this clonotype. V gene TRBV5-4 combines with J gene TRBJ2-1; TRBD2 matches at 7 bases. Germline assignment: CDR1 SGHNT and CDR2 YYREEE (reference sequence). V was pared by 8 bases and J by 4 bases, with 3 bases of the junction left unmatched. The CDR3 totals 12 residues. CDR3 region: CARLALYNEQFF. CDR3 in DNA: TGTGCCAGACTAGCGCTATACAATGAGCAGTTCTTC.

This clonotype was detected many times. The chain carries TRBV4-2 and TRBJ2-5, with a weak D call TRBD2 (5 bases). Trimming removed 4 bases at V and 3 bases at J, with 15 bases between. Looked up from germline, CDR1 is LGHNA and CDR2 is YNFKEQ. The CDR3 runs to 15 residues. CDR3 amino acids: CASSPRVLSEETQYF. CDR3 coding DNA: TGTGCCAGCAGCCCGAGGGTCTTGTCAGAAGAGACCCAGTACTTC.

The chain's CDR3 is CASSQEWYGNSPLHF. CDR3 bases: TGTGCCAGCAGCCAAGAGTGGTACGGGAATTCACCCCTCCACTTT. The chain couples TRBV14 to TRBJ1-6, with D uncertain. The CDR3 loop spans 15 amino acids. The V gene lost 0 bases and the J gene lost 7 bases, with 10 bases spanning the gap. CDR1 and CDR2 from the germline V gene are SGHDN and FVKESK. Using reference TRBV14 and TRBJ1-6 for the parts outside the CDR3, the full variable domain is EAGVTQFPSHSVIEKGQTVTLRCDPISGHDNLYWYRRVMGKEIKFLLHFVKESKQDESGMPNNRFLAERTGGTYSTLKVQPAELEDSGVYFCASSQEWYGNSPLHFGNGTRLTVT.

The chain carries TRBV12-3 or TRBV12-4 and TRBJ1-5, with a possible D match to TRBD1 (6 bases). V was clipped by 7 bases and J by 6 bases, with 16 bases between them. The CDR3 extends over 14 amino acids. CDR3 loop: CASTIGGASQPQHF. The CDR3 nucleotides read TGTGCCAGCACTATTGGGGGGGCTAGTCAGCCCCAGCATTTT.

The chain has TRBV4-1 and TRBJ1-6; D uncertain. Trimming left V 0 bases short and J 9 bases short, with 12 bases between. This CDR3 contains 15 residues. In germline, CDR1 is MGHRA, CDR2 YSYEKL. CDR3 DNA sequence: TGCGCCAGCAGCCAAGACTCCGGGTTCAGTTCACCCCTCCACTTT. Translation: CASSQDSGFSSPLHF.